This T cell receptor (beta chain) was obtained from a study of cytomegalovirus exposure and HLA in healthy donors. The germline V gene encodes CDR1 MNHNY and CDR2 SVGAGI (reference sequence). This CDR3 region has 14 residues. The J segment lost 8 bases and the V segment lost 2 bases, leaving 5 bases of the junction unmatched. The PCR made use of 60 Vbeta and 13 Jbeta primers. Some clones are missing from TCRdb's copy, which holds only in-frame ones; the method was immunoSEQ multiplex PCR. The sample has just under 250,000 clones, roughly 80% seen once; the top ten hold 5% to 6%. The J gene is TRBJ2-1, the V gene TRBV6-6; 8 positions match TRBD1. This clonotype was obtained from a middle-aged woman in good health and CMV-seropositive. Sequences were obtained from PBMCs. CDR3 bases: TGTGCCAGCAGTTACATAGACAGGGGCGATGAGCAGTTCTTC. The encoded protein is CASSYIDRGDEQFF.